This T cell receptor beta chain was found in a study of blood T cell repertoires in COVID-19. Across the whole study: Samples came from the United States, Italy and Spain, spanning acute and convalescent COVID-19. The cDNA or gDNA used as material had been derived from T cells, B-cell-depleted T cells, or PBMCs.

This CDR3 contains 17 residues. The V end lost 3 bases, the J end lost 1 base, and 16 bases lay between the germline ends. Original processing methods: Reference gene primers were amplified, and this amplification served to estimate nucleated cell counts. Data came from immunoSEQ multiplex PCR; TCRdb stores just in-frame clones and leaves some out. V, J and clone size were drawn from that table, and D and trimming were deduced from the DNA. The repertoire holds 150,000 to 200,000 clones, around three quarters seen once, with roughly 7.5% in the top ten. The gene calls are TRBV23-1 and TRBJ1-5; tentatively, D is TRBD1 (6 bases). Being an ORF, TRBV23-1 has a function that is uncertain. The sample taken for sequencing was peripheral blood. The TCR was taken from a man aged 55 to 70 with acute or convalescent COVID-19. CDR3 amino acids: CASSHPAGTRSNQPQHF. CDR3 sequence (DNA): TGCGCCAGCAGTCATCCCGCCGGGACACGCAGCAATCAGCCCCAGCATTTT.